This T cell receptor (beta chain) was recorded in a study of T-cell reconstitution after alpha-beta-depleted transplantation in children listed by TCRdb under 2016. Background on the whole study: T-cell immune reconstitution after TCRalphabeta/CD19-depleted allogeneic hematopoietic cell transplantation in children was quantitatively tracked in the study by means of TCR repertoire profiling.

A distance of 14 bases separates the germline ends of V and J, which lose 0 bases and 8 bases respectively. CDR1 SGHRS and CDR2 YFSETQ are derived from the germline V gene. Including the terminal cysteine and phenylalanine, the CDR3 comprises 15 residues. The sequence is cut down to CDR3 DNA, 45 bases in frame from base 1. Library preparation used PCR. Sequencing instrument: Illumina HiSeq 2500. TCR library preparation used molecular barcoding, with unique molecular identifiers applied to normalize quantification of the TCRbeta repertoire. TCRdb reworked the public reads: Q25 trimming with fastp, MiXCR clone assembly, productive beta chains retained. Each record represents a unique CDR3 protein, reported with the most common genes and DNA among its rows. The sample contains fewer than 400,000 distinct CDR3 sequences, about a fifth of them found a single time. Jointly, the top ten make up 3.8% of the sample.

Concerning this clonotype: Its antigen is unknown. No quality values exist for individual bases; no much larger clone is one base distant.

The chain was built from TRBV5-1 and TRBJ1-4, and possibly TRBD1, on 6 matching bases. This clonotype was sampled from a human donor who donated a stem cell graft to a child with acute myeloid leukemia. Here the sequenced sample was PBMCs from the stem cell graft donor, taken from the stem cell graft. In nucleotide form, the sequence is TGCGCCAGCAGCTTGGAGGGCAGGGGAGTGGAAAAACTGTTTTTT. This codes for CASSLEGRGVEKLFF.